This entry features one TCR beta chain sequence. The antigen is unknown. Researchers prepared the TCRbeta library using unique molecular identifiers, the study reports. Each CDR3 protein gets one entry after TCRdb re-called the PCR reads with MiXCR. The sample lists roughly 490,000 distinct CDR3 sequences; over 10% were seen once. This sample stems from a study of T-cell reconstitution after alpha-beta-depleted transplantation in children. Study results and caveats: By about two months after transplant, alpha-beta T cells reportedly arose from several hundred graft clones that had expanded.

The CDR3 sequence is 15 residues long. Germline CDR1 and CDR2: MNHEY and SMNVEV (reference sequence). Losses at the gene ends were 3 bases for V and 6 bases for J; bases not matched to a gene: 6. The rearrangement uses TRBV27 and TRBJ2-1; 9 bases map to TRBD1. The TCR was taken from a female patient aged 2-10 years who had a stem cell transplant for aplastic anemia, so the T cells may come from the graft donor. This specimen was PBMCs, mostly from graft donor cells, taken 180 days after TCRalphabeta/CD19-depleted stem cell transplant. DNA of the CDR3: TGTGCCAGCAGTTTTTGGGACAGGGTCGGCAATGAGCAGTTCTTC. This encodes CASSFWDRVGNEQFF.